This T cell receptor (beta chain) was found in a study of blood T cell repertoires in COVID-19. Generated by immunoSEQ multiplex PCR, the TCRdb table keeps only in-frame clones and is missing some. Of about 230,000 clones in the sample, less than 85% were seen once. The germline V gene encodes CDR1 KGHSH and CDR2 LQKENI. The CDR3 contains 16 residues. The germline V and J ends were trimmed by 0 bases and 4 bases, with 13 bases remaining between them. The sample comprised PBMCs or T cells enriched from blood (not recorded which). The chain has TRBV18 and TRBJ1-3; possibly TRBD1 for D (6 bases). This receptor was obtained from a man in his sixties who had recovered from COVID-19. CDR3 in amino acids: CASSPPSGGRGNTIYF. In nucleotides, the CDR3 is TGTGCCAGCTCACCACCTTCGGGGGGCCGGGGAAACACCATATATTTT.